The entry below describes one TCR beta chain. Its antigen is not known. This record comes from a study of cytomegalovirus exposure and HLA in healthy donors. About the study: Within the Caucasian-associated ancestry cluster were around 81% of the approximately 400 genotyped donors. Study-level results: Differences between HLA loci emerged in a later analysis of TCR association rates, with DRB1 most and HLA-C fewest. Sequencing depth across donors, presence/absence analyses assumed, was roughly uniform. The classifier reportedly diagnosed cytomegalovirus status with high specificity and sensitivity.

The germline CDR1 and CDR2 sequences are SGHTA and FQGNSA. This CDR3 is 14 amino acids long. V trimming: 7 bases; J trimming: 4 bases; junction bases outside the gene matches: 7. This PCR relied on a set of 60 Vbeta primers and 13 Jbeta primers. Sequencing used immunoSEQ multiplex PCR; TCRdb keeps in-frame clones, though not all of them. This sample has under 150,000 clones, with just under 85% found just once. This sequence joins TRBV7-2 and TRBJ1-2; the match to TRBD1 covers 9 bases. This sequence originates from a middle-aged man in good health and CMV-seropositive. The sequencing sample was made of PBMCs. CDR3 in amino acids: CASIGGDRVYGYTF. CDR3 sequence (DNA): TGTGCCAGCATAGGGGGGGACAGGGTCTATGGCTACACCTTC.